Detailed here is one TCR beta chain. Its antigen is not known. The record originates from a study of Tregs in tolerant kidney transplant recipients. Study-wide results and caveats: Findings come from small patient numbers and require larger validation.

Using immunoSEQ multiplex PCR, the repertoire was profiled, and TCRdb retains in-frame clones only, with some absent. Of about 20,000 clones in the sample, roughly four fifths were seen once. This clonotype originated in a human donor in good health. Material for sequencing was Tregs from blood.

CDR3 loop: CAINPTDRADGNTIYF. The CDR3 nucleotides are TGTGCCATCAACCCGACGGACAGGGCTGATGGAAACACCATATATTTT. The gene calls are TRBV10-3 and TRBJ1-3, with 8 bases matching TRBD1. Germline V CDR1 and CDR2: ENHRY, SYGVKD. The CDR3 has 16 residues. The junction had 11 bases not matched to a gene; V was cut back by 7 bases and J by 3 bases.